A single sample gave rise to the 24 T cell receptor beta chains below, sequenced in a study of T cell repertoires in cytomegalovirus infection (dated by TCRdb to about 2019). The run used an Illumina HiSeq 1500. TCRdb handled the public reads itself, with Q25 trimming in fastp and clone calling in MiXCR, and kept productive beta chains. Rows merge per CDR3 protein into single entries with the most common DNA and genes. In all, the sample holds 200,000 to 300,000 distinct CDR3 sequences, and roughly 9% of those were seen once. The ten biggest clones cover more than 12% of the sample. The sequencing sample was made of PBMCs. The receptors here all came from a human donor in good health (CMV status not recorded). Some clones in this sample may be carry-over from other donors' samples.

This clonotype was observed many times. The chain combines TRBV7-2 with TRBJ1-5; D ambiguous. V was trimmed by 0 bases and J by 3 bases, leaving 12 bases between them. CDR1 is SGHTA and CDR2 is FQGNSA in the germline V gene. This CDR3 comprises 16 residues. The CDR3 is CASSLAPGGTNQPQHF. CDR3 coding DNA: TGTGCCAGCAGCTTAGCGCCTGGAGGAACCAATCAGCCCCAGCATTTT.

V and J are TRBV6-2 or TRBV6-3 and TRBJ2-7; 9 nucleotides align to TRBD2. CDR3 size: 15 residues. The V gene's germline CDR1 is MNHEY and CDR2 SVGEGT. V gave up 7 bases and J gave up 3 bases; unmatched junction bases: 10. In DNA, the CDR3 is TGTGCCAGCACCGCGACGGGACTAGCTCTCTACGAGCAGTACTTC. Translation gives CASTATGLALYEQYF.

The sample holds a few counts of this clonotype. The rearrangement joins TRBV19 to TRBJ2-7, with a weak D call TRBD1 (6 bases). The CDR3 has 13 amino acids. Germline CDR1 reads LNHDA; CDR2 reads SQIVND (reference sequence). The V end was cut by 3 bases, the J end by 3 bases, with 9 bases between. DNA for the CDR3: TGTGCCAGTAGTATTGGGACATACTACGAGCAGTACTTC. Protein: CASSIGTYYEQYF.

This clonotype has a count of ten or more. The chain combines TRBV7-2 with TRBJ2-5; D is unclear. Trimming removed 1 base from V and 3 bases from J, with 3 bases in between. Per germline, CDR1 SGHTA and CDR2 FQGNSA. This CDR3 contains 12 residues. CDR3 in DNA: TGTGCCAGCAGCTTAGGTAAAGAGACCCAGTACTTC. It codes for CASSLGKETQYF.

This clonotype was recorded at least ten times. The chain combines TRBV7-2 with TRBJ1-2; D ambiguous. The germline gives CDR1 SGHTA, CDR2 FQGNSA. The length of the CDR3 is 12 residues. Trimming stripped 1 base from V and 8 bases from J, with 8 bases between. This CDR3 is CASSLDAGGYTF. The CDR3 bases are TGTGCCAGCAGCTTAGACGCTGGGGGCTACACCTTC.

This clonotype was counted many times. The chain recombines TRBV10-3 with TRBJ1-5; TRBD1 is a possible D gene (5 bases). V lost 0 bases to trimming and J lost 5 bases, with 11 bases between them. Germline V gene lookup returns CDR1 ENHRY and CDR2 SYGVKD. This CDR3 has 15 amino acids. CDR3 nucleotides: TGTGCCATCAGTGAGTCGCAGGGTAATGATCAGCCCCAGCATTTT. Translated: CAISESQGNDQPQHF.

This clonotype was seen repeatedly, ten times or more. J is TRBJ2-2 and V is TRBV7-2; D not resolved. Germline V gives CDR1 SGHTA, CDR2 FQGNSA. The CDR3 is 15 residues long. The V and J ends lost 1 base and 0 bases respectively, with 6 bases between them. DNA of the CDR3: TGTGCCAGCAGCTTAGTCAGGTCGAACACCGGGGAGCTGTTTTTT. Protein product: CASSLVRSNTGELFF.

This clonotype was picked up many times. V usage is TRBV3-1 and J usage is TRBJ1-1; 7 bases match TRBD1. CDR1 and CDR2 from the germline V gene are LGHDT and YNNKEL (reference sequence). This CDR3 is built from 15 residues. Trimming removed 3 bases from V and 0 bases from J; junction bases left unmatched: 4. This CDR3 is CASSQEGQMNTEAFF. The CDR3 coding sequence is TGTGCCAGCAGCCAGGAGGGACAGATGAACACTGAAGCTTTCTTT.

This clonotype was seen repeatedly, ten times or more. The chain joins TRBV19 to TRBJ1-2; weak D call: TRBD1 (6 bases). The CDR3 totals 14 residues. V lost 2 bases to trimming and J lost 3 bases, with 10 bases between them. Germline assignment: CDR1 LNHDA and CDR2 SQIVND (reference sequence). The CDR3 spells CASSILAGDYGYTF. The CDR3 bases are TGTGCCAGTAGTATATTGGCAGGGGACTATGGCTACACCTTC. The variable domain in full, with the rest retrieved from reference TRBV19 and TRBJ1-2, is DGGITQSPKYLFRKEGQNVTLSCEQNLNHDAMYWYRQDPGQGLRLIYYSQIVNDFQKGDIAEGYSVSREKKESFPLTVTSAQKNPTAFYLCASSILAGDYGYTFGSGTRLTVV.

Only a few counts were recorded for this clonotype. This chain connects TRBV6-5 to TRBJ2-2, with 7 bases matching TRBD2. The V gene's germline CDR1 is MNHEY and CDR2 SVGAGI. This CDR3 is 14 amino acids long. V was pared by 6 bases and J by 7 bases, with 8 bases of the junction left unmatched. The CDR3 spells CASSAGVSYGELFF. The CDR3 DNA reads as TGTGCCAGCAGCGCGGGAGTTTCGTACGGGGAGCTGTTTTTT.

The rearrangement joins TRBV5-1 to TRBJ1-2; a weak D match, TRBD1 (5 bases). The V gene lost 2 bases and the J gene lost 2 bases, with 13 bases spanning the gap. This CDR3 contains 15 residues. CDR1 and CDR2 (germline): SGHRS, YFSETQ. CDR3 residues: CASSLGHNVNYGYTF. CDR3 DNA: TGCGCCAGCAGCTTAGGACACAATGTAAACTATGGCTACACCTTC.

The chain has TRBV19 and TRBJ1-2, with D hard to call. The ends were cut back, 2 bases at V and 8 bases at J, with 12 bases in the middle. Per germline, CDR1 LNHDA and CDR2 SQIVND (reference sequence). CDR3 length: 13 residues. The CDR3 reads CASSILGLPGYTF. As DNA, the CDR3 is TGTGCCAGTAGTATACTTGGTTTACCCGGCTACACCTTC. Complete variable domain (other parts from reference TRBV19 and TRBJ1-2): DGGITQSPKYLFRKEGQNVTLSCEQNLNHDAMYWYRQDPGQGLRLIYYSQIVNDFQKGDIAEGYSVSREKKESFPLTVTSAQKNPTAFYLCASSILGLPGYTFGSGTRLTVV.

Concerning this clonotype itself: The conserved phenylalanine or tryptophan is not found at the CDR3 terminus, so this likely reflects a read error. The DNA is omitted, as the CDR3 cannot be located on it reliably, and the CDR3 follows TCRdb's listing. The CDR3 loop is CASSLSGVSWG. V is TRBV7-2 and J is TRBJ2-6; the tabulated D call, TRBD1, remains unverified against the DNA. In germline, CDR1 is SGHTA, CDR2 FQGNSA. 11 amino acids form the CDR3, both terminal residues included.

The rearrangement uses TRBV5-6 and TRBJ1-1; TRBD1 aligns across 7 bases. V dropped 2 bases and J dropped 5; count of bases not matched to a gene: 9. CDR3 size: 15 residues. Germline V gives CDR1 SGHDT, CDR2 YYEEEE. The CDR3, as DNA: TGTGCCAGCAGCTTAAGACAGGGTCTAGTTACTGAAGCTTTCTTT. Translation: CASSLRQGLVTEAFF.

This clonotype was observed many times. The DNA of the CDR3 is TGTGCCAGCAGTTTAAGGGCCGGGTCCCTTAGCAATCAGCCCCAGCATTTT. The encoded protein is CASSLRAGSLSNQPQHF. The chain has TRBV12-3 or TRBV12-4 and TRBJ1-5; D remains unclear. The CDR3 is 17 residues long. V shed 2 bases and J shed 0 bases, with 14 bases lying between them.

This chain uses TRBV12-3 or TRBV12-4 with TRBJ1-1; no reliable D call. The CDR3 loop spans 13 amino acids. V lost 9 bases and J lost 5, with 16 bases in between. The CDR3 spells CASQEGFWTEAFF. CDR3 in DNA: TGTGCCAGTCAGGAAGGGTTTTGGACTGAAGCTTTCTTT.

This clonotype was detected many times. V and J are TRBV11-2 and TRBJ2-7; 8 nucleotides line up with TRBD2. This CDR3 is 13 amino acids long. Germline V CDR1 and CDR2: SGHAT, FQNNGV. V dropped 3 bases and J dropped 4; count of bases not matched to a gene: 2. In DNA, the CDR3 is TGTGCCAGCAGCTTGGAGCGGGGGTACGAGCAGTACTTC. This translates into CASSLERGYEQYF.

This clonotype was detected many times. The chain combines TRBV6-1 with TRBJ2-3; 9 bases match TRBD2. CDR3 length: 15 amino acids. Trimming took 3 bases from V and 2 from J; bases not matched to a gene: 3. Germline V gives CDR1 MNHNS, CDR2 SASEGT. DNA of the CDR3: TGTGCCAGCAGTGATAGCGGGAGTGTCACAGATACGCAGTATTTT. This gives the protein CASSDSGSVTDTQYF.

This clonotype was picked up many times. The chain joins TRBV7-2 to TRBJ1-4, with D perhaps matching TRBD1 (6 bases). The V gene's germline CDR1 is SGHTA and CDR2 FQGNSA. Trimming removed 2 bases from V and 7 bases from J, with 14 bases in between. There are 15 residues in the CDR3. CDR3 amino acids: CASSLSGGYSEKLFF. DNA of the CDR3: TGTGCCAGCAGCTTAAGTGGGGGCTACAGTGAAAAACTGTTTTTT.

This clonotype appeared many times. The V and J genes are TRBV6-2 or TRBV6-3 and TRBJ2-7; no definite D call. CDR1 is MNHEY, CDR2 SVGEGT, per germline. V lost 5 bases and J 5 bases, leaving 19 bases between the germline ends. This CDR3 comprises 15 residues. The CDR3 protein is CASSRIIGMVDEQYF. DNA of the CDR3: TGTGCCAGCAGTCGGATTATCGGCATGGTTGACGAGCAGTACTTC.

This clonotype came up many times. The chain uses TRBV7-2 and TRBJ2-1, with 10 positions matching TRBD2. Trimming at V came to 0 bases and at J to 7 bases, leaving 3 bases not matched to a gene. Germline V lookup: CDR1 SGHTA, CDR2 FQGNSA. This CDR3 is built from 15 residues. The CDR3 sequence: CASSLASGRANEQFF. As DNA, the CDR3 is TGTGCCAGCAGCTTAGCGAGCGGGAGGGCGAATGAGCAGTTCTTC.

The chain couples TRBV7-9 to TRBJ1-1; D possibly corresponds to TRBD1 (5 bases). The V gene lost 5 bases and the J gene lost 10 bases, with 14 bases spanning the gap. Per the germline V gene, CDR1 is SEHNR and CDR2 is FQNEAQ (reference sequence). The CDR3 totals 12 residues. The DNA of the CDR3 is TGTGCCAGCAGCCGTACGGCAGGGATAGCTTTCTTT. As protein: CASSRTAGIAFF.

In this sample, this clonotype turned up a few times. The genes are TRBV20-1 and TRBJ2-7, with 7 bases matching TRBD1. The CDR3 consists of 15 residues. The V gene end was trimmed by 5 bases and the J gene end by 0 bases; junction bases not matched to a gene: 10. Germline CDR1 DFQATT, CDR2 SNEGSKA (reference sequence). This CDR3 is CSASRQGRASYEQYF. In DNA, the CDR3 is TGCAGTGCTTCCCGACAGGGCAGAGCCTCCTACGAGCAGTACTTC.

There are many counts of this clonotype. This chain links TRBV19 with TRBJ1-2, with 7 bases aligning to TRBD1. This CDR3 contains 15 residues. Germline CDR1 LNHDA, CDR2 SQIVND (reference sequence). The J segment lost 0 bases and the V segment lost 6 bases, leaving 7 bases of the junction unmatched. The CDR3 DNA sequence: TGTGCCAGTAGGGACAGGACCGACTCTAACTATGGCTACACCTTC. Translation: CASRDRTDSNYGYTF. The variable domain in full, with the rest retrieved from reference TRBV19 and TRBJ1-2, is DGGITQSPKYLFRKEGQNVTLSCEQNLNHDAMYWYRQDPGQGLRLIYYSQIVNDFQKGDIAEGYSVSREKKESFPLTVTSAQKNPTAFYLCASRDRTDSNYGYTFGSGTRLTVV.